This entry lists 18 T cell receptor beta chains sequenced from one sample in a study of cytomegalovirus exposure and HLA in healthy donors. Amplification used 60 Vbeta primers and 13 Jbeta primers. Here immunoSEQ multiplex PCR was the method, and the copy in TCRdb shows in-frame clones only, minus some. The sample yields around 130,000 clones, about 82% seen once. Sequencing was done on a sample of PBMCs. These receptors all stem from a man aged 30-40 years in good health and CMV-seronegative.

The chain uses TRBV6-4 and TRBJ2-5; 8 nucleotides line up with TRBD1. With V trimmed by 2 bases and J by 3 bases, 5 bases remained unmatched. The germline gives CDR1 MRHNA, CDR2 SNTAGT. The CDR3 length is 15 residues. The CDR3 DNA sequence: TGTGCCAGCAGTGACGACAGGGGAGCGGAAGAGACCCAGTACTTC. This codes for CASSDDRGAEETQYF.

Only one count was recorded for this clone. The chain links TRBV25-1 to TRBJ2-7; 8 bases are a match to TRBD2. CDR3 length: 14 residues. Unmatched junction bases numbered 5, after V lost 4 bases and J lost 3 bases. Germline V gives CDR1 MGHDK, CDR2 SYGVNS. CDR3 sequence: CASSGGGTRYEQYF. The DNA for the CDR3 is TGTGCCAGCAGTGGCGGGGGGACTCGCTACGAGCAGTACTTC.

The chain links TRBV19 to TRBJ1-5; D unclear. The ends were cut back, 9 bases at V and 0 bases at J, with 12 bases in the middle. The CDR3 runs to 14 residues. Germline V gene sequence: CDR1 LNHDA, CDR2 SQIVND (reference sequence). CDR3 sequence: CASGREFSNQPQHF. DNA for the CDR3: TGTGCCAGCGGGAGGGAATTTAGCAATCAGCCCCAGCATTTT.

The J gene is TRBJ2-3, the V gene TRBV7-9, with 8 bases aligning to TRBD1. V trimming: 6 bases; J trimming: 7 bases; junction bases outside the gene matches: 6. CDR3 length equals 13 residues. Per germline, CDR1 SEHNR and CDR2 FQNEAQ (reference sequence). The CDR3 bases are TGTGCCAGCAGGGACAGGGATGCATATACGCAGTATTTT. It yields the protein CASRDRDAYTQYF.

This chain links TRBV30 with TRBJ1-1; 9 positions match TRBD1. Germline CDR1 and CDR2: GTSNPN and SVGIG (reference sequence). This CDR3 comprises 18 residues. The V and J ends lost 2 bases and 6 bases, in that order; junction bases with no gene match: 19. As DNA, the CDR3 is TGTGCCTGGAGTTCCGTCGACAGGGGGGGGTTGGTAAACCCTGAAGCTTTCTTT. This sequence encodes CAWSSVDRGGLVNPEAFF.

This clone was seen just once. The genes are TRBV13 and TRBJ2-3; TRBD2 matches 7 bases. J was trimmed by 6 bases and V by 5 bases; bases with no gene match: 11. The CDR3 is made up of 15 amino acids. The germline gives CDR1 PRHDT, CDR2 FYEKMQ (reference sequence). The CDR3 here is CASSPRVGGLDTQYF. The CDR3, as DNA: TGTGCCAGCAGCCCGCGTGTGGGAGGGCTTGATACGCAGTATTTT.

The V gene is TRBV2, the J gene TRBJ1-1; maybe TRBD1 (5 bases). Germline V gene data show CDR1 as SNHLY and CDR2 as FYNNEI. The CDR3 totals 13 residues. The V and J ends lost 7 bases and 4 bases respectively, with 13 bases between them. Written as DNA, the CDR3 is TGTGCCAGCACTTATCAGGGAGGCACTGAAGCTTTCTTT. Amino acids: CASTYQGGTEAFF.

The genes are TRBV6-5 and TRBJ2-7; D not certain. V was cut by 2 bases and J by 1 base, with 9 bases left in between. The CDR3 length is 14 residues. Germline loops: CDR1 MNHEY, CDR2 SVGAGI. The CDR3 DNA follows: TGTGCCAGCAGTTACGGTAGAGGTTCCTACGAGCAGTACTTC. Translation: CASSYGRGSYEQYF.

The rearrangement joins TRBV6-5 to TRBJ2-7; TRBD2 is a possible D gene (6 bases). This CDR3 comprises 12 residues. The V end was cut by 0 bases, the J end by 6 bases, with 6 bases between. Germline V gives CDR1 MNHEY, CDR2 SVGAGI. This CDR3 is CASSYSGGEQYF. The CDR3 bases are TGTGCCAGCAGTTACTCGGGGGGCGAGCAGTACTTC.

The rearrangement joins TRBV13 to TRBJ2-3, with D possibly TRBD2 on 6 matching bases. The CDR3 consists of 17 residues. The ends were cut back, 7 bases at V and 0 bases at J, with 20 bases in the middle. CDR1 is PRHDT and CDR2 is FYEKMQ in the germline V gene (reference sequence). In DNA form, the CDR3 reads TGTGCCAGCACGCGAGGCAGGCTAGCGCATAGCACAGATACGCAGTATTTT. Translated, it gives CASTRGRLAHSTDTQYF.

The rearrangement uses TRBV4-3 and TRBJ2-7; 7 bases align to TRBD1. CDR1 is LGHNA, CDR2 YSLEER, per germline. Germline trimming cut 1 base from V and 3 bases from J; bases unmatched to any gene: 9. There are 16 residues in the CDR3. The CDR3 DNA reads as TGCGCCAGCAGCCAAGCGGGTGGACAGGTCGTCTACGAGCAGTACTTC. This sequence encodes CASSQAGGQVVYEQYF.

This clone was counted once. The chain employs TRBV7-8 and TRBJ1-1, with a tentative D call TRBD1 (6 bases). CDR1 and CDR2 (germline): SGHVS, FQNEAQ. With 5 bases removed from V and 0 bases from J, the gap between germline ends came to 16 bases. This CDR3 has 16 residues. The CDR3 loop reads CASSPTAGGLNTEAFF. In DNA, the CDR3 is TGTGCCAGCAGCCCAACCGCGGGGGGCTTGAACACTGAAGCTTTCTTT.

The chain joins TRBV5-4 to TRBJ1-1, with 11 bases that match TRBD1. Germline lookup yields CDR1 SGHNT and CDR2 YYREEE (reference sequence). The V and J ends lost 2 bases and 0 bases, in that order; junction bases with no gene match: 6. The length of the CDR3 is 17 residues. The CDR3 nucleotides are TGTGCCAGCAGCTTTCGGACAGGGGGCTTCATGAACACTGAAGCTTTCTTT. Translated: CASSFRTGGFMNTEAFF.

This clone has just one count. The V call is TRBV4-2, the J call TRBJ2-1; maybe TRBD2 (6 bases). Germline CDR1 LGHNA, CDR2 YNFKEQ. This CDR3 region has 17 residues. V was shortened by 3 bases and J by 2 bases, with 17 bases between the two germline ends. The CDR3 DNA follows: TGTGCCAGCAGCCAGTTCTTTTCCGGGAGTGCCTACAATGAGCAGTTCTTC. This gives the protein CASSQFFSGSAYNEQFF.

The V call is TRBV7-9, the J call TRBJ1-1; TRBD1 aligns across 7 bases. The length of the CDR3 is 14 residues. V gave up 3 bases and J gave up 7 bases; unmatched junction bases: 8. CDR1 is SEHNR and CDR2 is FQNEAQ in the germline V gene (reference sequence). The CDR3 coding sequence is TGTGCCAGCAGCTTCAGGGGGACATACGGTGAAGCTTTCTTT. Protein sequence: CASSFRGTYGEAFF.

This chain links TRBV13 with TRBJ2-5; 9 bases align to TRBD1. The J call may be wrong; the DNA end is better matched by TRBJ2-7. CDR3 length: 14 residues. The germline V gene has CDR1 PRHDT and CDR2 FYEKMQ (reference sequence). For the CDR3, the DNA is TGTGCCAGCAGCTTGGGACAGGGTCCCTACGAGCAGTACTTC. Translation gives CASSLGQGPYEQYF.

The table lists this clone with a few counts. The gene calls are TRBV7-3 and TRBJ2-6; a weak D match, TRBD1 (6 bases). Per germline, CDR1 SGHTA and CDR2 FQGTGA. The V gene lost 5 bases and the J gene lost 2 bases, with 10 bases spanning the gap. The CDR3 has 15 residues. The CDR3, as DNA: TGTGCCAGCAGCAAACAGGGCCCTGGGGCCAACGTCCTGACTTTC. It specifies CASSKQGPGANVLTF.

The rearrangement joins TRBV5-1 to TRBJ2-1, with 7 bases aligning to TRBD2. This CDR3 has 14 amino acids. V lost 7 bases, J lost 6 bases, and 10 bases stayed unmatched. Germline loops: CDR1 SGHRS, CDR2 YFSETQ. This CDR3 is CASSSGLVRNEQFF. The CDR3 coding sequence is TGCGCCAGCTCAAGCGGACTAGTTCGCAATGAGCAGTTCTTC.